This is a list of T cell receptor beta chains from one sample in a study of T cells after posttransplantation cyclophosphamide. The method was immunoSEQ multiplex PCR; TCRdb's version includes in-frame clones alone and lacks a portion of them. The table records 15,000 to 20,000 clones, roughly 80% of them present only once. Specimen: PBMCs, collected around 410 days after allogeneic stem cell transplant with calcineurin inhibitor and methotrexate. Receptors were obtained from a male patient aged 30 to 40 who received an allogeneic stem cell transplant from an unrelated donor, was CMV-positive, and had acute and chronic GVHD. These T cells may partly come from the graft donor. The CDR3 runs from the conserved cysteine through the conserved F or W. Each record gives: V gene, D gene, CDR3 length, clone size, J gene, CDR3 protein, CDR3 DNA. D genes are given only for firm matches. Clone size, where shown, is once, few, many, or a class for clones that have expanded.

TRBV7-5	-	17	-	TRBJ2-2	CARSTPGGRANTGELFF	TGTGCCAGAAGCACTCCCGGGGGGCGGGCGAACACCGGGGAGCTGTTTTTT
TRBV7-2	TRBD2	15	-	TRBJ2-7	CASSLGLAGGGEQYF	TGTGCCAGCAGCTTAGGGCTAGCGGGAGGCGGGGAGCAGTACTTC
TRBV27	TRBD1	15	few	TRBJ1-2	CASSLSQGAYYGYTF	TGTGCCAGCAGTTTATCACAGGGGGCCTACTATGGCTACACCTTC
TRBV6-5	-	14	-	TRBJ1-2	CASSPRWSHWGYTF	TGTGCCAGCAGCCCCCGGTGGTCGCATTGGGGCTACACCTTC
TRBV5-1	-	16	-	TRBJ2-7	CASTLGGASFTTEQYF	TGCGCCAGCACCCTTGGAGGGGCTAGTTTCACTACCGAGCAGTACTTC
TRBV4-3	TRBD2	17	-	TRBJ2-1	CASSQGGTSLSYNEQFF	TGCGCCAGCAGCCAAGGGGGGACTAGTCTCTCCTACAATGAGCAGTTCTTC
TRBV4-3	-	14	-	TRBJ1-1	CASSQDPMNTEAFF	TGCGCCAGCAGCCAAGATCCCATGAACACTGAAGCTTTCTTT
TRBV7-2	-	14	-	TRBJ1-1	CASSLDFTATEAFF	TGTGCCAGCAGCTTAGACTTTACCGCGACTGAAGCTTTCTTT
TRBV28	TRBD1	16	-	TRBJ2-7	CASSPGQGAISYEQYF	TGTGCCAGCAGCCCCGGACAGGGGGCCATTTCCTACGAGCAGTACTTC
TRBV9	-	14	-	TRBJ2-7	CASSVEARAYEQYF	TGTGCCAGCAGCGTAGAAGCCAGGGCATACGAGCAGTACTTC
TRBV27	-	13	-	TRBJ1-1	CASSTRTGTEAFF	TGTGCCAGCAGCACTAGAACCGGCACTGAAGCTTTCTTT
TRBV5-4	-	11	-	TRBJ2-3	CASSLGLAQYF	TGTGCCAGCAGCTTGGGGCTAGCGCAGTATTTT
TRBV28	-	14	once	TRBJ2-6	CASSPHSGANVLTF	TGTGCCAGCAGTCCCCATTCCGGGGCCAACGTCCTGACTTTC
TRBV28	-	12	once	TRBJ2-5	CASNQGQETQYF	TGTGCCAGCAATCAGGGGCAAGAGACCCAGTACTTC
TRBV4-3	TRBD1	16	-	TRBJ1-2	CASSPHLDRALDGYTF	TGCGCCAGCAGCCCTCACTTGGACAGGGCGTTAGATGGCTACACCTTC
TRBV7-8	TRBD1	16	-	TRBJ1-4	CASSARTGDGAEKLFF	TGTGCCAGCAGCGCGAGGACAGGGGATGGGGCTGAAAAACTGTTTTTT
TRBV28	TRBD2	14	-	TRBJ2-1	CASRTSGSKYEQFF	TGTGCCAGCAGGACTAGCGGGAGTAAATATGAGCAGTTCTTC
TRBV6-5	TRBD2	13	-	TRBJ2-5	CASSGTSGETQYF	TGTGCCAGCAGTGGGACTAGCGGAGAGACCCAGTACTTC
TRBV29-1	-	13	-	TRBJ2-7	CSVRTGQGYEQYF	TGCAGCGTTCGCACAGGGCAGGGCTACGAGCAGTACTTC
TRBV2	TRBD1	12	-	TRBJ2-7	CASRQGAGEQYF	TGTGCCAGCAGACAGGGGGCAGGCGAGCAGTACTTC
TRBV6-6	TRBD1	12	once	TRBJ1-1	CASSPGGSEAFF	TGTGCCAGCAGTCCAGGGGGCTCGGAAGCTTTCTTT
TRBV7-3	TRBD2	18	-	TRBJ2-7	CASSLGGLAGVPSYEQYF	TGTGCCAGCAGCTTAGGAGGCCTAGCGGGAGTCCCTTCCTACGAGCAGTACTTC
TRBV10-3	-	13	few	TRBJ1-2	CAISDRREYGYTF	TGTGCCATCAGTGATCGGAGGGAATATGGCTACACCTTC
TRBV5-8	-	13	-	TRBJ2-5	CASPRRRTGTQYF	TGTGCCAGCCCACGCCGGAGGACCGGGACCCAGTACTTC
TRBV9	TRBD2	17	-	TRBJ2-3	CASSVGERGGRTDTQYF	TGTGCCAGCAGCGTAGGGGAGCGGGGGGGCCGGACAGATACGCAGTATTTT
TRBV11-2	-	17	-	TRBJ2-1	CASSSYIIQGGSNEQFF	TGTGCCAGCAGCTCCTATATAATCCAGGGGGGTTCCAATGAGCAGTTCTTC
TRBV18	TRBD1	16	-	TRBJ1-1	CASSPRQGVADTEAFF	TGTGCCAGCTCACCAAGGCAGGGGGTCGCAGACACTGAAGCTTTCTTT